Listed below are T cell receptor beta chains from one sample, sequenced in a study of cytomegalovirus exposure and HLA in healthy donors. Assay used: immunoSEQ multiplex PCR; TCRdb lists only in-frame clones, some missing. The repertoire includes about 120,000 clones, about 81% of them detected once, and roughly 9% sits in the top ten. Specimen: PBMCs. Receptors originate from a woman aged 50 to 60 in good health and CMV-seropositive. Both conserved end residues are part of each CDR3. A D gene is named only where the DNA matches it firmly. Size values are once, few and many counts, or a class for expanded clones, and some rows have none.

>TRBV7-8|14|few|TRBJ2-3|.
CASSPRESTDTQYF
TGTGCCAGCAGCCCTCGGGAGAGCACAGATACGCAGTATTTT
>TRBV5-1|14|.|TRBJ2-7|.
CASSPEGGFYEQYF
TGCGCCAGCAGCCCGGAAGGCGGATTCTACGAGCAGTACTTC
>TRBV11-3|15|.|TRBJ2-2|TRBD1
CASSLRDRGGGELFF
TGTGCCAGCAGCTTGCGGGACAGGGGTGGCGGGGAGCTGTTTTTT
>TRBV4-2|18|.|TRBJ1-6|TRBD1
CASSQDVGQGPVNSPLHF
TGTGCCAGCAGCCAAGACGTGGGACAGGGGCCCGTTAATTCACCCCTCCACTTT
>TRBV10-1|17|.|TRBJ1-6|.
CASSVHSNRPPWTPLHF
TGCGCCAGCAGTGTTCATTCTAACAGGCCCCCATGGACACCCCTCCACTTT
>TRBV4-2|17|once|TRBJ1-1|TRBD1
CASSLSPGTGINTEAFF
TGTGCCAGCAGCCTTAGTCCCGGGACAGGGATCAACACTGAAGCTTTCTTT
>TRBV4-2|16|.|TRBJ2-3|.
CASSDAQGGATDTQYF
TGTGCCAGCAGCGACGCACAGGGAGGGGCAACAGATACGCAGTATTTT
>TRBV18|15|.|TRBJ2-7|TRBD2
CASSSLAGGQTEQYF
TGTGCCAGCTCAAGTCTGGCGGGAGGGCAAACCGAGCAGTACTTC
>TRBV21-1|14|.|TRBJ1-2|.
CASSSPGGDYGYTF
TGTGCCAGCAGCTCCCCGGGGGGGGACTATGGCTACACCTTC
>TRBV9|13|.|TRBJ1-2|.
CASSVGGVTGYTF
TGTGCCAGCAGCGTAGGGGGGGTCACGGGCTACACCTTC
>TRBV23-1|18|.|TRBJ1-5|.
CASSQSQSREGGNQPQHF
TGCGCCAGCAGTCAATCTCAGAGTCGGGAAGGGGGAAATCAGCCCCAGCATTTT
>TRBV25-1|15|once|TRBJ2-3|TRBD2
CASSDAGGPGDTQYF
TGTGCCAGCAGTGATGCGGGGGGGCCGGGAGATACGCAGTATTTT
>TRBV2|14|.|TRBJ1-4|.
CASSVHATNEKLFF
TGTGCCAGCAGTGTCCATGCAACTAATGAAAAACTGTTTTTT
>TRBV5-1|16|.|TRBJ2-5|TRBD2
CASSALPGLAGETQYF
TGCGCCAGCAGCGCGTTACCGGGACTAGCGGGAGAGACCCAGTACTTC
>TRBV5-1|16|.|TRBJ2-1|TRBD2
CASSFSGRTSYNEQFF
TGCGCCAGCAGCTTCAGCGGGAGAACGTCCTACAATGAGCAGTTCTTC
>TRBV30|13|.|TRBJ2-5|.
CAWNVASGETQYF
TGTGCCTGGAATGTAGCATCCGGAGAGACCCAGTACTTC
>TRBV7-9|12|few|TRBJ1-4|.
CASSSGKEKLFF
TGTGCCAGCAGTTCCGGGAAAGAAAAACTGTTTTTT
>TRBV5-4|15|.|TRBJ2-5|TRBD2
CASSPGLAGRETQYF
TGTGCCAGCAGCCCGGGACTAGCGGGACGGGAGACCCAGTACTTC
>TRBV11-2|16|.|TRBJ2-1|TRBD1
CASSFRTGGYGNEQFF
TGTGCCAGCAGCTTCCGGACAGGGGGATATGGCAATGAGCAGTTCTTC
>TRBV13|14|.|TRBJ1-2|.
CATRQGRANYGYTF
TGTGCCACACGGCAGGGGCGGGCTAACTATGGCTACACCTTC
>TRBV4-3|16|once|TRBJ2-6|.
CASSQDEGTGANVLTF
TGCGCCAGCAGCCAAGATGAGGGGACAGGGGCCAACGTCCTGACTTTC
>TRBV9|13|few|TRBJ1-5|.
CASSRGVNQPQHF
TGTGCCAGCAGCCGGGGGGTAAATCAGCCCCAGCATTTT
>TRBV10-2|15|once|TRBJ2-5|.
CASSEQGAAQETQYF
TGCGCCAGCAGTGAGCAAGGGGCAGCCCAAGAGACCCAGTACTTC
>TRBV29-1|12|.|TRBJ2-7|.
CSARTVSYEQYF
TGCAGCGCTCGGACAGTCTCCTACGAGCAGTACTTC
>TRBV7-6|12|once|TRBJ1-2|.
CASSLGPDGYTF
TGTGCCAGCAGCTTAGGGCCAGATGGCTACACCTTC
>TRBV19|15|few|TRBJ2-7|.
CASSTPNSGGWEQYF
TGTGCCAGTAGTACCCCGAATAGCGGAGGTTGGGAGCAGTACTTC
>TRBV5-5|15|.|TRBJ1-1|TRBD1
CASSSRTGGSTEAFF
TGTGCCAGCAGCTCTCGGACAGGGGGCAGCACTGAAGCTTTCTTT
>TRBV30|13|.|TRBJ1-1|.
CAWSPGVDTEAFF
TGTGCCTGGAGTCCAGGGGTGGACACTGAAGCTTTCTTT
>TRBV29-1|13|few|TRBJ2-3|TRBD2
CSVGTSWADTQYF
TGCAGCGTGGGGACTAGCTGGGCAGATACGCAGTATTTT
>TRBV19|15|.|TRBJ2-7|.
CASSWRGALSYEQYF
TGTGCCAGTAGTTGGCGGGGAGCCCTTTCCTACGAGCAGTACTTC
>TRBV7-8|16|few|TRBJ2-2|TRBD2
CASSPRSGGNTGELFF
TGTGCCAGCAGCCCTCGTAGCGGGGGAAACACCGGGGAGCTGTTTTTT
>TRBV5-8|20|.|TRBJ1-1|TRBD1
CASSPIRGLSIDRQNTEAFF
TGTGCCAGCAGCCCGATCAGGGGGCTGAGTATTGATCGGCAGAACACTGAAGCTTTCTTT
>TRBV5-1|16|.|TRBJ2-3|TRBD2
CASSSGTSGNTDTQYF
TGCGCCAGCAGCTCCGGGACTAGCGGAAACACAGATACGCAGTATTTT
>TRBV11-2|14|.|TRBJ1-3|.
CASSFERSGNTIYF
TGTGCCAGCAGCTTCGAGCGCTCTGGAAACACCATATATTTT
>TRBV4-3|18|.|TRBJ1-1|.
CASSQDTPGGGVNTEAFF
TGCGCCAGCAGCCAAGATACGCCGGGAGGAGGGGTGAACACTGAAGCTTTCTTT
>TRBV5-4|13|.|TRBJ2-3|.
CASTIIGTDTQYF
TGTGCCAGCACTATCATCGGCACAGATACGCAGTATTTT
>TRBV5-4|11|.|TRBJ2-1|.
CASSLGEEQFF
TGTGCCAGCAGCTTGGGGGAGGAGCAGTTCTTC
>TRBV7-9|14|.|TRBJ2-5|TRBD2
CASSFRRGGETQYF
TGTGCCAGCAGCTTCCGGCGGGGGGGAGAGACCCAGTACTTC
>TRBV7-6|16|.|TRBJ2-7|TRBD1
CASSLASGRGRVEQYF
TGTGCCAGCAGCTTAGCGTCGGGCAGGGGGCGTGTGGAGCAGTACTTC
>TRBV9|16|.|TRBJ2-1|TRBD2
CASSVSGSGVYNEQFF
TGTGCCAGCAGCGTAAGCGGTAGCGGGGTTTACAATGAGCAGTTCTTC
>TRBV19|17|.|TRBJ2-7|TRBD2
CASSARPGLAGTYEQYF
TGTGCCAGTAGTGCCCGACCGGGACTAGCGGGGACCTACGAGCAGTACTTC
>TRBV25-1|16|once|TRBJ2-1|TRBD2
CASSEWGSGLYNEQFF
TGTGCCAGCAGTGAATGGGGTAGCGGGCTCTACAATGAGCAGTTCTTC